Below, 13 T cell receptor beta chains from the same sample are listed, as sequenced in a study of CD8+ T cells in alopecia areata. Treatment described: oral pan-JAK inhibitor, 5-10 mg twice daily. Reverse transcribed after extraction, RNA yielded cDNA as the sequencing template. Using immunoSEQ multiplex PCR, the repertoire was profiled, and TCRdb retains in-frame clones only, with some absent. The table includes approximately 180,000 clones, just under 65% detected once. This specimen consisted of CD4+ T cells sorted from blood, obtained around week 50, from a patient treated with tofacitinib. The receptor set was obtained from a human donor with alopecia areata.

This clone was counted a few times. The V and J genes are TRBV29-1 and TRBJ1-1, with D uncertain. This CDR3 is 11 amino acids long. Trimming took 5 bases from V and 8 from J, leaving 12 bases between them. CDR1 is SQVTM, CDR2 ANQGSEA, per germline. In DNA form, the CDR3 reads TGCAGCGTTTCGGTACAGATAGAAGCTTTCTTT. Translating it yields CSVSVQIEAFF.

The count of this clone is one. Written as DNA, the CDR3 is TGTGCCAGCACTTCCCTGGGACATCTGAACTATGGCTACACCTTC. It specifies CASTSLGHLNYGYTF. The rearrangement uses TRBV2 and TRBJ1-2; TRBD1 is a possible D gene (6 bases). The V end was cut by 7 bases, the J end by 2 bases, with 17 bases between. Germline lookup yields CDR1 SNHLY and CDR2 FYNNEI. The CDR3 runs to 15 residues.

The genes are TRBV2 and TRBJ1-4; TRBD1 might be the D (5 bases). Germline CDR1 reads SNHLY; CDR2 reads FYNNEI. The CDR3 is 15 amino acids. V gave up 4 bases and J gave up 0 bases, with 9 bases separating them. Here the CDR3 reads CASSVDRTTNEKLFF. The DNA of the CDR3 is TGTGCCAGCAGTGTTGACAGAACAACTAATGAAAAACTGTTTTTT.

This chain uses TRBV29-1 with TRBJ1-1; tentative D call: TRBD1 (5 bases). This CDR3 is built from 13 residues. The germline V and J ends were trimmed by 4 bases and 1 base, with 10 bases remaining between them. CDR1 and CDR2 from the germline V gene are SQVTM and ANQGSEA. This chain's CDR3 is CSVARQQNTEAFF. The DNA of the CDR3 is TGCAGCGTTGCGAGACAGCAGAACACTGAAGCTTTCTTT.

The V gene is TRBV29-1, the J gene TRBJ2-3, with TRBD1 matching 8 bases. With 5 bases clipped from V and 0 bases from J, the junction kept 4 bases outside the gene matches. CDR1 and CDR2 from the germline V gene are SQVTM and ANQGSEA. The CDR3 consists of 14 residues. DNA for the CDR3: TGCAGCGTTCACCAGGGGGCTAGCACAGATACGCAGTATTTT. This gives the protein CSVHQGASTDTQYF.

The CDR3 DNA reads as TGTGCCATCACCGACAGGGCGAATAAGGACACCGGGGAGCTGTTTTTT. Translated, it gives CAITDRANKDTGELFF. The chain links TRBV10-3 to TRBJ2-2; 7 bases are shared with TRBD1. Germline CDR1 is ENHRY and CDR2 is SYGVKD. The CDR3 has 16 amino acids. Unmatched junction bases numbered 11, after V lost 7 bases and J lost 3 bases.

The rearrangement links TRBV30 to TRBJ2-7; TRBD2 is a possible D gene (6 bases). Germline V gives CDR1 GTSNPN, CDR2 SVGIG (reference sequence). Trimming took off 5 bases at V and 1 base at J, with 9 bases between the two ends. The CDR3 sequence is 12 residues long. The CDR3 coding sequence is TGTGCCTGGGACCGGGGGTCCTACGAGCAGTACTTC. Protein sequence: CAWDRGSYEQYF.

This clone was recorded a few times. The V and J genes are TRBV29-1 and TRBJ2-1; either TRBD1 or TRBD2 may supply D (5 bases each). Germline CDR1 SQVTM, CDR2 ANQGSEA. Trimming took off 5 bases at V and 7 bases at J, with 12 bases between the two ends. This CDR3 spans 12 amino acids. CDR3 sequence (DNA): TGCAGCGTTAACCGGGACCGAAATGAGCAGTTCTTC. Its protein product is CSVNRDRNEQFF.

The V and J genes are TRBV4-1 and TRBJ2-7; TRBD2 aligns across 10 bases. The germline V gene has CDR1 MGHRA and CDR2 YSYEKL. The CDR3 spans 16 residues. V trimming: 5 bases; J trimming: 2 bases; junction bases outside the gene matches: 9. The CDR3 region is CASSKISSGGAYEQYF. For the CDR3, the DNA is TGCGCCAGCAGCAAGATCTCTAGCGGGGGAGCCTACGAGCAGTACTTC.

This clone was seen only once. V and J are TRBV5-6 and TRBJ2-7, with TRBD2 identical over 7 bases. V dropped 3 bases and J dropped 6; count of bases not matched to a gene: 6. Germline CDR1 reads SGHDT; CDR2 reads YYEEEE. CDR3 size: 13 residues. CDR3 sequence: CASSWTSGGEQYF. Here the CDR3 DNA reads TGTGCCAGCAGCTGGACGTCGGGGGGCGAGCAGTACTTC.

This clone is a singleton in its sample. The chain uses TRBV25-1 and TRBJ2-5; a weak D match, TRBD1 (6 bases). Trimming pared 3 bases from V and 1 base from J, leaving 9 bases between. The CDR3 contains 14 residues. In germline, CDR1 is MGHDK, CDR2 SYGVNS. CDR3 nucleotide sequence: TGTGCCAGCAGTGACCCGACAGGCCAAGAGACCCAGTACTTC. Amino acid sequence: CASSDPTGQETQYF. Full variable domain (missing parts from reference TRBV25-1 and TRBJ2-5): EADIYQTPRYLVIGTGKKITLECSQTMGHDKMYWYQQDPGMELHLIHYSYGVNSTEKGDLSSESTVSRIRTEHFPLTLESARPSHTSQYLCASSDPTGQETQYFGPGTRLLVL.

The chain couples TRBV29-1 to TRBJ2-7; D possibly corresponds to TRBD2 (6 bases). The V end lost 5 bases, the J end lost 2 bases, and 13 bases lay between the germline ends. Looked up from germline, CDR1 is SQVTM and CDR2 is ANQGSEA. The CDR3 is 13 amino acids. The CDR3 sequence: CSVTRTGAYEQYF. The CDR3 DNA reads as TGCAGCGTTACCAGGACGGGAGCCTACGAGCAGTACTTC.

CDR3 loop: CAIKDRGYGYTF. DNA of the CDR3: TGTGCCATCAAAGACAGGGGATATGGCTACACCTTC. The V gene is TRBV10-3, the J gene TRBJ1-2; the match to TRBD1 covers 8 bases. V gave up 7 bases and J gave up 5 bases; unmatched junction bases: 3. The CDR3 consists of 12 residues. CDR1 and CDR2 from the germline V gene are ENHRY and SYGVKD.